A selection of T cell receptor beta chains follows, all from one sample in a study of cytomegalovirus exposure and HLA in healthy donors. Sequenced by immunoSEQ multiplex PCR; TCRdb stores in-frame clones only, minus some. The table lists some 50,000 clones, 85% to 95% of them singletons. The specimen sequenced was PBMCs. These receptors originate from a young woman in good health and CMV-seronegative. CDR3s include the opening cysteine and the closing phenylalanine or tryptophan. Fields, in order: V gene, J gene, CDR3 protein.

TRBV11-2	TRBJ2-7	CASSPAVGQKQYF
TRBV10-3	TRBJ1-4	CAISEMSTTNEKLFF
TRBV6-6	TRBJ1-4	CASRRDRAIGRVFF
TRBV9	TRBJ2-2	CASSVDSRNTGELFF
TRBV27	TRBJ2-1	CASNFRSGFDGQFF
TRBV28	TRBJ2-1	CASSLLPPGEQFF
TRBV4-1	TRBJ2-3	CASSQVASGASSDTQYF
TRBV19	TRBJ2-4	CASSIGDRGGIQYF
TRBV27	TRBJ1-1	CASSLPGITEAFF
TRBV7-2	TRBJ2-7	CASSPWTSGGTEQYF
TRBV7-9	TRBJ2-1	CASSYPTGVPEQFF
TRBV14	TRBJ2-7	CASSLDFGTPRVPYEQYF
TRBV5-4	TRBJ2-1	CASSPGFGEQFF
TRBV6-5	TRBJ2-7	CASRPGTLLEQYF
TRBV7-9	TRBJ2-3	CASSPGTSGGANTDTQYF
TRBV29-1	TRBJ2-7	CSVAEQGHEQYF
TRBV9	TRBJ2-1	CASSARGASYNEQFF
TRBV19	TRBJ1-2	CAGKGTGNYGYTF
TRBV2	TRBJ2-5	CASRRTKETQYF
TRBV7-2	TRBJ1-1	CASSKGQDREAFF
TRBV9	TRBJ1-3	CASSVGGTGNSGNTIYF
TRBV6-5	TRBJ2-1	CASAPNSGTYNEQFF
TRBV10-3	TRBJ2-1	CAITGGEGSGVDEQFF
TRBV5-5	TRBJ2-7	CASSFGPQGYEQYF
TRBV21-1	TRBJ1-6	CASSNTCQSRGNSPLHF
TRBV6-1	TRBJ1-4	CASRTRGSNEKLFF
TRBV13	TRBJ2-5	CASSFYESETQYF
TRBV6-1	TRBJ2-5	CASSEGLVGKETQYF
TRBV6-1	TRBJ1-1	CASSPWDREGPEAFF
TRBV7-2	TRBJ2-1	CASSLAGTGQFF
TRBV30	TRBJ2-3	CAWSGTSFADTQYF